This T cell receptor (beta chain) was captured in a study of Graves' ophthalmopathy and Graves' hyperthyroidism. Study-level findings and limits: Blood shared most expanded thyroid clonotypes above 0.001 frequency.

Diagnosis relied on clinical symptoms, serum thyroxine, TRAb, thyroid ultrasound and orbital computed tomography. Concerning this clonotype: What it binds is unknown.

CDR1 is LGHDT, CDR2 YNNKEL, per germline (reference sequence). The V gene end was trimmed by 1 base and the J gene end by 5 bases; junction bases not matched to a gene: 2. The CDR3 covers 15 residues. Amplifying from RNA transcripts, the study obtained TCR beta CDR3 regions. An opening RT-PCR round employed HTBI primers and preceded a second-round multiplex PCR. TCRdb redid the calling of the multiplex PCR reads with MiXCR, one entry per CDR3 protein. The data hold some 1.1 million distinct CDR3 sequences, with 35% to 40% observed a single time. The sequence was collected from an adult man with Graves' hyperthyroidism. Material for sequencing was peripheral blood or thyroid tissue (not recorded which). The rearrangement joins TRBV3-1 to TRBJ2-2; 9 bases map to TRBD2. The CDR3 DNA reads TGTGCCAGCAGCCAAGTAGCGGGAGAAACCGGGGAGCTGTTTTTT. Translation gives CASSQVAGETGELFF.